The 2 T cell receptor beta chains below were found in one sample sequenced in a study of blood T cells in healthy people across ages. The second PCR ran about 6 to 12 cycles with a sample-barcoded 5' primer and J-beta primers. MiXCR, run by TCRdb on the 5' RACE reads, gives a single entry per CDR3 protein. The data contain around 2 million distinct CDR3 sequences, about 39% of them seen just once; the ten biggest clones take up under 30%. Sequenced sample: blood. The receptor source for this set is a human donor in good health.

The rearrangement joins TRBV6-1 to TRBJ1-4; weak D call: TRBD1 (5 bases). Per germline, CDR1 MNHNS and CDR2 SASEGT. V dropped 3 bases and J dropped 11 bases, with 13 bases sitting between them. The CDR3 sequence is 13 residues long. The CDR3 sequence is CASSEAGIDKLFF. The CDR3 nucleotides are TGTGCCAGCAGTGAGGCAGGGATTGACAAACTGTTTTTT.

The table lists this clonotype with a few counts. Because the CDR3's place on the DNA is in doubt, the DNA is left out and the CDR3 is given as listed by TCRdb. The rearrangement links TRBV7-9 to TRBJ1-2; the table gives TRBD1 as D, unverified against the DNA. Including both end residues, the CDR3 is 13 amino acids long. Germline V gives CDR1 SEHNR, CDR2 FQNEAQ (reference sequence). The chain's CDR3 is CTSSLGPGYGCTF.